This TCR beta chain was identified during a study of blood T cell repertoires in COVID-19. Study details: In each case, the material was cDNA or gDNA derived from T cells, B-cell-depleted T cells, or PBMCs.

In the authors' methods: It was from reference gene primer amplification that nucleated cell counts were estimated. Assay: immunoSEQ multiplex PCR; the TCRdb copy retains only in-frame clones and omits some. V, J and clone size were drawn from that table, and D and trimming were deduced from the DNA. Of fewer than 350,000 clones in the sample, 85% were seen once. Trimming pared 3 bases from V and 4 bases from J, leaving 13 bases between. Germline V gene sequence: CDR1 SGHAT, CDR2 FQDESV (reference sequence). This CDR3 comprises 15 residues. The chain uses TRBV11-1 and TRBJ2-1, with a weak D call TRBD2 (5 bases). The sequenced sample consisted of peripheral blood. The TCR originated in a woman aged 50 to 60 with active or convalescent COVID-19. Here the CDR3 reads CASSFLAGPYNEQFF. The CDR3 DNA reads as TGTGCCAGCAGCTTTCTGGCGGGCCCTTACAATGAGCAGTTCTTC.